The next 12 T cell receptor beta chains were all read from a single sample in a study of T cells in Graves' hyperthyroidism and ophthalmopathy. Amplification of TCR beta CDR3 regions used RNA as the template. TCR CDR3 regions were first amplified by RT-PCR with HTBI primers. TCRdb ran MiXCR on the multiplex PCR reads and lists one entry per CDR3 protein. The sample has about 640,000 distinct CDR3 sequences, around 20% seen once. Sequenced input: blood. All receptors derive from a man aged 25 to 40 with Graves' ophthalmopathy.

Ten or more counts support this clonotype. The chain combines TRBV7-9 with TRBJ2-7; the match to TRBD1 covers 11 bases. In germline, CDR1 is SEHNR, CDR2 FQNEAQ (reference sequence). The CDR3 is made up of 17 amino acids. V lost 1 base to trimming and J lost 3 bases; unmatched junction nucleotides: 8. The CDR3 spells CASSLGSGGTGGYEQYF. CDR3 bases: TGTGCCAGCAGCTTAGGGAGTGGAGGGACAGGGGGCTACGAGCAGTACTTC.

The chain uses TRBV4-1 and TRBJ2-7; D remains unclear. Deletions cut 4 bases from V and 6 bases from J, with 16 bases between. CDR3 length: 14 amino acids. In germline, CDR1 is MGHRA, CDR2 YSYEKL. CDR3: CASSPQTRIREQYF. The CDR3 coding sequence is TGCGCCAGCAGCCCCCAAACACGGATTCGCGAGCAGTACTTC.

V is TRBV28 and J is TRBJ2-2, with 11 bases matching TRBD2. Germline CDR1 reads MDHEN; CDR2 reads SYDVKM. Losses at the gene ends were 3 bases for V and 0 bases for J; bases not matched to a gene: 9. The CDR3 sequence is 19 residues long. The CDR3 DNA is TGTGCCAGCAGTTTTAAGCTAGCGGGAGGCCCTACGAACACCGGGGAGCTGTTTTTT. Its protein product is CASSFKLAGGPTNTGELFF.

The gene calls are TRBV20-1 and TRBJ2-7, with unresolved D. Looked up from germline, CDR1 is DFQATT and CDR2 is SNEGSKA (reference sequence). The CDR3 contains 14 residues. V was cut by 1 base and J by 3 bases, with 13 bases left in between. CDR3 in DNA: TGCAGTGCTAGAGCCCCCGAAGACGGCTACGAGCAGTACTTC. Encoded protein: CSARAPEDGYEQYF.

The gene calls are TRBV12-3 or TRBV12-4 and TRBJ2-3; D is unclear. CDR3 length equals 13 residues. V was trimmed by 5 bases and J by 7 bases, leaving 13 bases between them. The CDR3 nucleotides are TGTGCCAGCAGTCCCAGGTTAGGGAATACGCAGTATTTT. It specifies CASSPRLGNTQYF.

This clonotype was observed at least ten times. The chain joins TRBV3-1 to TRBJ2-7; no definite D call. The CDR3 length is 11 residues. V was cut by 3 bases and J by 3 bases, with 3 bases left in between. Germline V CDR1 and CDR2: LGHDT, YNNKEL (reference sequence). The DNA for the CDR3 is TGTGCCAGCAGCCATGTCTACGAGCAGTACTTC. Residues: CASSHVYEQYF.

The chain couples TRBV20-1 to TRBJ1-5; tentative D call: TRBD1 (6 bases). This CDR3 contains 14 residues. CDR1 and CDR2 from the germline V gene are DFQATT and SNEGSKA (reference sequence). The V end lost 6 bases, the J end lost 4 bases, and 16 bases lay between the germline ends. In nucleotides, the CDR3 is TGCAGTGCCGCGCAGGGAGGGGGAAATCAGCCCCAGCATTTT. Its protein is CSAAQGGGNQPQHF.

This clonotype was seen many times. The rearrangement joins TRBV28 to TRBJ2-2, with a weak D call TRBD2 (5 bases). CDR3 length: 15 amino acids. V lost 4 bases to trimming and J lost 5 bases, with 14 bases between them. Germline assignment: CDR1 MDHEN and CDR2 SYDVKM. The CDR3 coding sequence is TGTGCCAGCAGTTCCCCCCTGTCGGGGACCGGGGAGCTGTTTTTT. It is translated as CASSSPLSGTGELFF.

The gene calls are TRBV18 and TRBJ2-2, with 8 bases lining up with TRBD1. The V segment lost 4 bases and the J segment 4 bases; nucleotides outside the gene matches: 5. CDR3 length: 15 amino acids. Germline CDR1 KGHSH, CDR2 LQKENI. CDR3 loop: CASSHGTGFTGELFF. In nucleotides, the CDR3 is TGTGCCAGCTCACATGGGACAGGCTTCACCGGGGAGCTGTTTTTT.

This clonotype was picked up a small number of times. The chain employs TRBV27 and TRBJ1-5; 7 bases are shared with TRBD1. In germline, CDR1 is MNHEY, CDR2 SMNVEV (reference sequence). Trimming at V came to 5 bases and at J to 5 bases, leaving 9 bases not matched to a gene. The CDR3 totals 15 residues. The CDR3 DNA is TGTGCCAGCAGTCCTCAGGGGGGGCGTTATCAGCCCCAGCATTTT. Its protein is CASSPQGGRYQPQHF.

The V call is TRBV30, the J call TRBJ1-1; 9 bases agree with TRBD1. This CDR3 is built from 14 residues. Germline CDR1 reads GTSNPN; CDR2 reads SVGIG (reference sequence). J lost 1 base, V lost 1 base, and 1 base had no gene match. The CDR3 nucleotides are TGTGCCTGGAGTGAGGACAGGGGGAACACTGAAGCTTTCTTT. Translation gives CAWSEDRGNTEAFF.

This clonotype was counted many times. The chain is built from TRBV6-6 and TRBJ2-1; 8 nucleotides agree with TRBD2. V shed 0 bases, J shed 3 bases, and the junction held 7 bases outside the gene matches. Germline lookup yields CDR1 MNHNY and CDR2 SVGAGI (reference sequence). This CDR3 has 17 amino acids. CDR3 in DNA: TGTGCCAGCAGTTACTCGTTTGCGGGAGGCCTCTACAATGAGCAGTTCTTC. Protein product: CASSYSFAGGLYNEQFF.